This T cell receptor beta chain was sequenced in a study of identifying expanded T cells in peripheral blood. Libraries were prepared by immunoSEQ multiplex PCR; TCRdb keeps only in-frame clonotypes and omits some of them. The sample consists of about 58,000 clones, approximately 90% of them appearing once. From germline, CDR1 is MRHNA and CDR2 SNTAGT. J gave up 9 bases and V 3 bases, and 8 bases lay outside the gene matches. This CDR3 spans 14 amino acids. Study results and caveats: About 1.3 clones differed between technical replicates, versus approximately 16 and 19 over time. Roughly two-week clone count variance significantly increased as total template count grew.

Collection occurred without any documented infections or immune events in donors. Remarks on this clone: No antigen is known for it.

This clonotype was obtained from a person aged 18-69 years in good health. Sequencing was carried out using blood. The chain links TRBV6-4 to TRBJ2-1, with TRBD1 identical over 7 bases. CDR3 protein: CASSEDRVSVEQFF. CDR3 bases: TGTGCCAGCAGTGAAGACAGGGTCTCGGTTGAGCAGTTCTTC.